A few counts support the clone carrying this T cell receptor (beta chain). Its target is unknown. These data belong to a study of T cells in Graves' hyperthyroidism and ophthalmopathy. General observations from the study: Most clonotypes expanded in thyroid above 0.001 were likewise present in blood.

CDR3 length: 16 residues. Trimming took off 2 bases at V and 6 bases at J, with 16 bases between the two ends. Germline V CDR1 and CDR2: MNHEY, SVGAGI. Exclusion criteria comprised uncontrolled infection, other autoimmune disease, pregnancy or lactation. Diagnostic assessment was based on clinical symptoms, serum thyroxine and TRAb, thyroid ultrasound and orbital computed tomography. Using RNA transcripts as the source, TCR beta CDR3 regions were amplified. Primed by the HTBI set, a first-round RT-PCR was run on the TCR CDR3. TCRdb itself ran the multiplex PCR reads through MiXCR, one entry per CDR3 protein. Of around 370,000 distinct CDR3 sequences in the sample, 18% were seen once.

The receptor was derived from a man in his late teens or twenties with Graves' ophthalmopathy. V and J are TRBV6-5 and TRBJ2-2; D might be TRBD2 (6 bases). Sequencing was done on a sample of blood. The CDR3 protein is CASSYPEGRRAGELFF. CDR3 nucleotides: TGTGCCAGCAGTTACCCGGAGGGCCGGCGGGCCGGGGAGCTGTTTTTT.